A single sample is the source of the 27 T cell receptor beta chains below, sequenced in a study of cytomegalovirus exposure and HLA in healthy donors. The PCR ran on 60 Vbeta and 13 Jbeta primers. Method: immunoSEQ multiplex PCR; TCRdb's copy keeps in-frame clones and lacks some. The sample records around 120,000 clones, about 80% being singletons. Input material: PBMCs. The receptors were sampled from a female donor in good health and CMV-seropositive.

The V call is TRBV5-1, the J call TRBJ1-2; 8 positions match TRBD1. The CDR3 loop spans 14 amino acids. Germline V gives CDR1 SGHRS, CDR2 YFSETQ. Unmatched junction bases numbered 9, after V lost 3 bases and J lost 8 bases. The CDR3 here is CASSSNQGARGYTF. The CDR3 DNA sequence: TGCGCCAGCAGCTCGAATCAGGGGGCGCGAGGCTACACCTTC.

V is TRBV28 and J is TRBJ2-1; D might be TRBD1 (7 bases). The CDR3 is 14 amino acids. Germline CDR1 and CDR2: MDHEN and SYDVKM. The V end lost 3 bases, the J end lost 5 bases, and 11 bases lay between the germline ends. CDR3 in amino acids: CASSFGGGDNEQFF. CDR3 nucleotide sequence: TGTGCCAGCAGTTTTGGAGGGGGCGACAATGAGCAGTTCTTC.

V is TRBV4-3 and J is TRBJ2-7, with 11 bases aligning to TRBD2. The germline CDR1 and CDR2 sequences are LGHNA and YSLEER. CDR3 length: 15 residues. Losses at the gene ends were 0 bases for V and 4 bases for J; bases not matched to a gene: 2. The CDR3 DNA is TGCGCCAGCAGCCAAGAAACTAGCGGGGGATACGAGCAGTACTTC. Translating it yields CASSQETSGGYEQYF.

V gene TRBV5-4 combines with J gene TRBJ2-3, with TRBD1 identical over 7 bases. Germline V lookup: CDR1 SGHNT, CDR2 YYREEE (reference sequence). The CDR3 totals 14 residues. With 5 bases clipped from V and 1 base from J, the junction kept 4 bases outside the gene matches. The CDR3 sequence: CASREDRGTDTQYF. Here the CDR3 DNA reads TGTGCCAGCAGGGAAGACAGGGGCACAGATACGCAGTATTTT.

The rearrangement uses TRBV19 and TRBJ1-2; D remains unclear. The CDR3 runs 15 residues. The V end lost 3 bases, the J end lost 5 bases, and 16 bases lay between the germline ends. The germline CDR1 and CDR2 sequences are LNHDA and SQIVND (reference sequence). This CDR3 is CASSMRRQPVYGYTF. CDR3 sequence (DNA): TGTGCCAGTAGTATGAGGCGCCAGCCCGTTTATGGCTACACCTTC.

This clone was counted a few times. The chain carries TRBV7-6 and TRBJ1-5, with D possibly TRBD1 on 5 matching bases. Trimming removed 1 base at V and 6 bases at J, with 13 bases between. Germline CDR1 and CDR2: SGHVS and FNYEAQ. The CDR3 consists of 15 residues. The CDR3 is CASSLGPGMSQPQHF. The CDR3 coding sequence is TGTGCCAGCAGCTTAGGTCCAGGGATGAGTCAGCCCCAGCATTTT.

The chain has TRBV7-2 and TRBJ2-5, with D possibly being TRBD2 (6 bases). Trimming removed 3 bases from V and 4 bases from J, with 12 bases in between. The length of the CDR3 is 14 residues. Germline V gene sequence: CDR1 SGHTA, CDR2 FQGNSA. CDR3 in DNA: TGTGCCAGCAGCTTGGGCGGGGTTAGAGAGACCCAGTACTTC. Amino acids: CASSLGGVRETQYF.

The chain carries TRBV6-5 and TRBJ2-7, with D maybe TRBD1 (6 bases). The CDR3 runs 14 residues. V dropped 4 bases and J dropped 3 bases, with 13 bases sitting between them. Germline assignment: CDR1 MNHEY and CDR2 SVGAGI. This CDR3 is CASSSNRAGYEQYF. CDR3 bases: TGTGCCAGCAGTTCGAACAGGGCAGGCTACGAGCAGTACTTC.

V is TRBV20-1 and J is TRBJ2-7, with 7 bases identical to TRBD1. The V and J ends lost 5 bases and 2 bases, in that order; junction bases with no gene match: 0. Looked up from germline, CDR1 is DFQATT and CDR2 is SNEGSKA (reference sequence). This CDR3 has 11 residues. For the CDR3, the DNA is TGCAGTGCTGGACAGGCCTACGAGCAGTACTTC. Its translation is CSAGQAYEQYF.

The genes are TRBV30 and TRBJ2-5, with D possibly TRBD2 on 5 matching bases. This CDR3 region has 15 residues. The germline V and J ends were trimmed by 2 bases and 1 base, with 14 bases remaining between them. The germline V gene encodes CDR1 GTSNPN and CDR2 SVGIG (reference sequence). CDR3 nucleotide sequence: TGTGCCTGGAGTAAACTAGTATGGACCCAAGAGACCCAGTACTTC. It translates to CAWSKLVWTQETQYF.

The rearrangement joins TRBV7-2 to TRBJ1-1; D possibly corresponds to TRBD1 (5 bases). V gave up 1 base and J gave up 8 bases, with 14 bases separating them. The CDR3 loop spans 14 amino acids. The germline CDR1 and CDR2 sequences are SGHTA and FQGNSA. CDR3 protein: CASSLESRGTEAFF. The CDR3 nucleotides read TGTGCCAGCAGCTTAGAGAGTAGGGGAACCGAAGCTTTCTTT.

This clone was seen only a few times. The CDR3 nucleotides are TGCGCCAGCAGCTTCTCTAGCGGGGTTAACAATGAGCAGTTCTTC. It encodes CASSFSSGVNNEQFF. This chain joins TRBV5-1 and TRBJ2-1; 9 bases fit TRBD2. Germline V gene data show CDR1 as SGHRS and CDR2 as YFSETQ. V dropped 2 bases and J dropped 5; count of bases not matched to a gene: 5. This CDR3 contains 15 residues.

This sequence joins TRBV19 and TRBJ1-2; TRBD1 is a possible D gene (6 bases). The germline CDR1 and CDR2 sequences are LNHDA and SQIVND (reference sequence). Deletions cut 3 bases from V and 7 bases from J, with 12 bases between. The CDR3 loop spans 13 amino acids. The CDR3 DNA follows: TGTGCCAGTAGTATCCCAGGGACATTTGGCTACACCTTC. Its translation is CASSIPGTFGYTF.

The rearrangement uses TRBV7-8 and TRBJ2-2, with TRBD1 matching 11 bases. Germline loops: CDR1 SGHVS, CDR2 FQNEAQ. The CDR3 length is 15 residues. J gave up 5 bases and V 5 bases, and 4 bases lay outside the gene matches. The CDR3 reads CASSRTGGATGELFF. The CDR3 region has the DNA TGTGCCAGCAGCAGGACAGGGGGCGCGACCGGGGAGCTGTTTTTT.

This sequence joins TRBV28 and TRBJ1-3, with D possibly matching TRBD1 (5 bases). The V gene lost 7 bases and the J gene lost 8 bases, with 9 bases spanning the gap. The CDR3 covers 11 residues. From germline, CDR1 is MDHEN and CDR2 SYDVKM. The CDR3 loop reads CASTPGDTIYF. The DNA for the CDR3 is TGTGCCAGCACCCCGGGGGACACCATATATTTT.

The CDR3: CASSSSGGKTEAFF. The CDR3 region has the DNA TGTGCCAGCAGCTCGTCAGGGGGGAAGACTGAAGCTTTCTTT. The rearrangement uses TRBV28 and TRBJ1-1; TRBD1 aligns across 7 bases. V shed 6 bases, J shed 5 bases, and the junction held 9 bases outside the gene matches. CDR3 length: 14 residues. Germline CDR1 reads MDHEN; CDR2 reads SYDVKM.

The chain recombines TRBV19 with TRBJ1-4; tentative D call: TRBD1 (6 bases). The germline V gene encodes CDR1 LNHDA and CDR2 SQIVND (reference sequence). The CDR3 is 16 amino acids. Trimming shortened V by 5 bases and J by 0 bases, and 13 bases separated the two germline ends. CDR3 sequence reads: CASSGQGISTNEKLFF. As DNA, the CDR3 is TGTGCCAGTAGTGGCCAGGGGATCTCAACTAATGAAAAACTGTTTTTT.

This clone was seen a single time. This chain's CDR3 is CASSPHPGQGADTQYF. DNA of the CDR3: TGCGCCAGCAGCCCTCATCCGGGACAGGGGGCAGATACGCAGTATTTT. The genes are TRBV5-1 and TRBJ2-3; 11 bases line up with TRBD1. This CDR3 has 16 amino acids. V dropped 4 bases and J dropped 4; count of bases not matched to a gene: 8. Germline V gene lookup returns CDR1 SGHRS and CDR2 YFSETQ.

This chain uses TRBV5-1 with TRBJ1-4, with 8 bases that match TRBD1. The CDR3 has 16 residues. V lost 0 bases, J lost 0 bases, and 1 base stayed unmatched. Looked up from germline, CDR1 is SGHRS and CDR2 is YFSETQ. The CDR3 is CASSLEQGATNEKLFF. CDR3 nucleotide sequence: TGCGCCAGCAGCTTGGAACAGGGGGCAACTAATGAAAAACTGTTTTTT. The variable domain in full, with the rest retrieved from reference TRBV5-1 and TRBJ1-4, is KAGVTQTPRYLIKTRGQQVTLSCSPISGHRSVSWYQQTPGQGLQFLFEYFSETQRNKGNFPGRFSGRQFSNSRSEMNVSTLELGDSALYLCASSLEQGATNEKLFFGSGTQLSVL.

This clone was found a few times. The rearrangement uses TRBV10-3 and TRBJ2-7; 9 nucleotides line up with TRBD1. V was clipped by 10 bases and J by 3 bases; unmatched bases: 4. Germline V gives CDR1 ENHRY, CDR2 SYGVKD. The CDR3 is 12 residues long. The CDR3: CATSGQGYEQYF. The CDR3 nucleotides are TGTGCCACCTCGGGACAGGGCTACGAGCAGTACTTC.

The J gene is TRBJ2-2, the V gene TRBV28, with TRBD2 matching over 7 bases. The CDR3 covers 15 residues. Germline trimming cut 6 bases from V and 0 bases from J; bases unmatched to any gene: 4. In germline, CDR1 is MDHEN, CDR2 SYDVKM. The CDR3 loop is CASSLAGANTGELFF. The CDR3 DNA reads TGTGCCAGCAGCCTGGCGGGGGCGAACACCGGGGAGCTGTTTTTT.

The table lists this clone with a few counts. The V gene is TRBV6-5, the J gene TRBJ1-5, with TRBD1 identical over 8 bases. The trim removed 6 bases at V and 7 bases at J, leaving 8 bases unmatched. The CDR3 has 14 amino acids. CDR1 and CDR2 from the germline V gene are MNHEY and SVGAGI. CDR3 nucleotides: TGTGCCAGCAGCCCCGACAGGGGCGAACAGCCCCAGCATTTT. Its protein product is CASSPDRGEQPQHF.

This chain connects TRBV4-1 to TRBJ1-2; D gene uncertain. This CDR3 is built from 15 residues. Germline assignment: CDR1 MGHRA and CDR2 YSYEKL. V shed 2 bases and J shed 5 bases, with 15 bases lying between them. This CDR3 reads CASSQNENTEYGYTF. The CDR3 nucleotides are TGCGCCAGCAGCCAAAATGAGAACACGGAGTATGGCTACACCTTC.

J is TRBJ2-7 and V is TRBV5-1; 7 nucleotides align to TRBD1. Trimming removed 0 bases from V and 5 bases from J; junction bases left unmatched: 5. The germline V gene encodes CDR1 SGHRS and CDR2 YFSETQ. The CDR3 is 14 residues long. The CDR3 loop reads CASSLAVQGDEQYF. The CDR3 DNA reads TGCGCCAGCAGCTTGGCCGTCCAGGGGGACGAGCAGTACTTC. The whole variable domain, remainder taken from reference TRBV5-1 and TRBJ2-7, is KAGVTQTPRYLIKTRGQQVTLSCSPISGHRSVSWYQQTPGQGLQFLFEYFSETQRNKGNFPGRFSGRQFSNSRSEMNVSTLELGDSALYLCASSLAVQGDEQYFGPGTRLTVT.

This clone appeared once. The rearrangement links TRBV2 to TRBJ1-2; 7 bases are shared with TRBD1. This CDR3 comprises 13 residues. The V segment lost 4 bases and the J segment 7 bases; nucleotides outside the gene matches: 6. Germline CDR1 and CDR2: SNHLY and FYNNEI. The CDR3: CASSGQGAGGYTF. CDR3 coding DNA: TGTGCCAGCAGTGGACAGGGAGCGGGTGGCTACACCTTC.

This chain links TRBV28 with TRBJ1-6; TRBD1 aligns across 10 bases. The ends lost 7 bases at V and 0 bases at J; junction bases unmatched: 12. Germline lookup yields CDR1 MDHEN and CDR2 SYDVKM. The length of the CDR3 is 19 residues. The CDR3 reads CASTPVDRGRGSYNSPLHF. The CDR3 DNA reads as TGTGCCAGCACCCCGGTCGACAGGGGGCGGGGCTCCTATAATTCACCCCTCCACTTT.

J is TRBJ1-5 and V is TRBV28; D is uncertain. Trimming left V 7 bases short and J 2 bases short, with 9 bases between. The CDR3 has 13 residues. CDR1 and CDR2 (germline): MDHEN, SYDVKM. The DNA of the CDR3 is TGTGCCAGCATTGTCGGAGGCAATCAGCCCCAGCATTTT. The encoded protein is CASIVGGNQPQHF.